What follows describes a single TCR beta chain. Its target is not known. The CDR3 covers 15 residues. Trimming at V came to 5 bases and at J to 7 bases, leaving 9 bases not matched to a gene. Looked up from germline, CDR1 is SEHNR and CDR2 is FQNEAQ (reference sequence). This entry is derived from a study of T cells in localized non-small cell lung cancer. Study outcomes and limitations: It was uninvolved adjacent lung that showed the highest T cell clonality, exceeding tumor.

Assay: immunoSEQ multiplex PCR; the TCRdb copy retains only in-frame clones and omits some. This sample carries under 65,000 clones, about 90% of them seen once, and the ten largest clones take about 20%. The rearrangement uses TRBV7-9 and TRBJ2-1; TRBD2 agrees at 9 bases. The receptor comes from a man aged 35-75 years with stage I squamous cell lung carcinoma. The material sequenced was peripheral blood, taken before any cancer treatment. The DNA of the CDR3 is TGTGCCAGCAGCACCGCCGGGACTAGCAGGAATGAGCAGTTCTTC. Residues: CASSTAGTSRNEQFF.